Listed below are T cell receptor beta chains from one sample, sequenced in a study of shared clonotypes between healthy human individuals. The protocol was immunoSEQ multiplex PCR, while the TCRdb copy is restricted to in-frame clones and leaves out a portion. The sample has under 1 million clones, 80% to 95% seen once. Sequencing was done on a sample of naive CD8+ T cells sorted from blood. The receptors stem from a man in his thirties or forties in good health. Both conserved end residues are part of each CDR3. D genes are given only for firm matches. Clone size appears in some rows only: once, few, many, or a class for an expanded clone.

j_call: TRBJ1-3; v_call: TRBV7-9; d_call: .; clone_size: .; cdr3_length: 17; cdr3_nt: TGTGCCAGCAGCTTAGCATTAGTGGTGGCAGCCGGAAACACCATATATTTT; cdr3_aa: CASSLALVVAAGNTIYF
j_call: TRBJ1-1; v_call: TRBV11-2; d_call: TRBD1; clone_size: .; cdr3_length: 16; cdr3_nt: TGTGCCAGCAGCTCTTACAGGGGGCAGGCGAACACTGAAGCTTTCTTT; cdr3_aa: CASSSYRGQANTEAFF
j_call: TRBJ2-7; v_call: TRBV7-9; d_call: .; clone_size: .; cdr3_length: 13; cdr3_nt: TGTGCCAGCAGCTCCTCTAATCAATACGAGCAGTACTTC; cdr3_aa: CASSSSNQYEQYF
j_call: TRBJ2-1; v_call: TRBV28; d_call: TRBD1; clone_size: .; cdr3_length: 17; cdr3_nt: TGTGCCAGCAGTTTATGGGCGGACAGGGGGCTTTACAATGAGCAGTTCTTC; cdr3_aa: CASSLWADRGLYNEQFF
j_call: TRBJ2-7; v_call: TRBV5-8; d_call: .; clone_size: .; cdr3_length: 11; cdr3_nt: TGTGCCAGCCCCTTTGACTACGAGCAGTACTTC; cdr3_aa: CASPFDYEQYF
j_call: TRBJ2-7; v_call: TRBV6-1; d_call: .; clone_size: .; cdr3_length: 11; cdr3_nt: TGTGCCAGCAGTGTTGGAGGCGAGCAGTACTTC; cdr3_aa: CASSVGGEQYF
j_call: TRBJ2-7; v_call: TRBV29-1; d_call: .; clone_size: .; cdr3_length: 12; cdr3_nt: TGCAGCGTTGGCTCAGGGAACTACGAGCAGTACTTC; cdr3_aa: CSVGSGNYEQYF
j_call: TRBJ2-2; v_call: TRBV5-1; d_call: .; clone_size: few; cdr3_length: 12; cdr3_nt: TGCGCCAGCAGCGAAAACACCGGGGAGCTGTTTTTT; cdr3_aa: CASSENTGELFF
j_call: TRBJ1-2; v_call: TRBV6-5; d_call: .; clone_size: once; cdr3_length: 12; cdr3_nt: TGTGCCAGCAGTTCGACAGGCTATGGCTACACCTTC; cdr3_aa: CASSSTGYGYTF
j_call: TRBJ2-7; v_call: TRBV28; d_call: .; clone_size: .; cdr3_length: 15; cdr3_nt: TGTGCCAGCAGTTTAGGCACAGAGCTCCCCTACGAGCAGTACTTC; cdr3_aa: CASSLGTELPYEQYF
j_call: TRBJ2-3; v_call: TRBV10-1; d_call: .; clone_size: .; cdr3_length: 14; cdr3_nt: TGCGCCAGCAGTGAGTCGGTACCCCCGGATACGCAGTATTTT; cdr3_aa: CASSESVPPDTQYF
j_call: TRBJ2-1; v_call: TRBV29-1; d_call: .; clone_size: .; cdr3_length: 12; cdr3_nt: TGCAGCGTGGGAGTCCGCTACAATGAGCAGTTCTTC; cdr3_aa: CSVGVRYNEQFF
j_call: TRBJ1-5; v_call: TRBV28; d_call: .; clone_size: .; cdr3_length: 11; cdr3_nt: TGTGCCAGCAGCGGAAATCAGCCCCAGCATTTT; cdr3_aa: CASSGNQPQHF
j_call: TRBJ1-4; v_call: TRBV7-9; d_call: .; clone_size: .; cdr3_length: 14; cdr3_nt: TGTGCCAGCAGCTTAGGGGGAACTAATGAAAAACTGTTTTTT; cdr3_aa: CASSLGGTNEKLFF
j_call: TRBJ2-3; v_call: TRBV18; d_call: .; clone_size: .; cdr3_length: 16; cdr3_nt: TGTGCCAGCTCACCGAAGGACCAACTCGGTCCAGATACGCAGTATTTT; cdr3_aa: CASSPKDQLGPDTQYF
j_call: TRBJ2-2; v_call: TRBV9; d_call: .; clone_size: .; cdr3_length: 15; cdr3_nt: TGTGCCAGCAGCCCCCCTCATAGGGGAGCCGGGGAGCTGTTTTTT; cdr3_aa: CASSPPHRGAGELFF
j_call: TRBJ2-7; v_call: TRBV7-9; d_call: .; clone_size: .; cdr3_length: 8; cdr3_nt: TGTGCCAGCAGCGATAAGTACTTC; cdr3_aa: CASSDKYF
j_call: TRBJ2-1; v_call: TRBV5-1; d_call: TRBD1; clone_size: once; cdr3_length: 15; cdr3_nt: TGCGCCAGCAGCCCTGGGGGACAGGGGTTCAATGAGCAGTTCTTC; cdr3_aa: CASSPGGQGFNEQFF
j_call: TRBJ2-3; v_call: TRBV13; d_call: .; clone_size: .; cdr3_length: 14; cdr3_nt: TGTGCCAGCAGCTTAAAGGGGAGCACAGATACGCAGTATTTT; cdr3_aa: CASSLKGSTDTQYF
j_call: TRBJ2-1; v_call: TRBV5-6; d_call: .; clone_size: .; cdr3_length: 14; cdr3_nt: TGTGCCAGCAGCTTTAGTGGCCCGCTGGGTGAGCAGTTCTTC; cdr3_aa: CASSFSGPLGEQFF
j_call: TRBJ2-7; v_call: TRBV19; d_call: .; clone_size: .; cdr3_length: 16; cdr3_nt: TGTGCCAGTTTAATAAACCGGGGACACAGCTCCTACGAGCAGTACTTC; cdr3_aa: CASLINRGHSSYEQYF
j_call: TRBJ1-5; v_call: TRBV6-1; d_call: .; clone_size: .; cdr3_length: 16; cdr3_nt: TGTGCCAGCAGTGTCCGGGACACTTACTTCAATCAGCCCCAGCATTTT; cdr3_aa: CASSVRDTYFNQPQHF
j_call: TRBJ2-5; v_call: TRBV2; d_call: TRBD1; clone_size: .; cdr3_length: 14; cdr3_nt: TGTGCCAGCAGTGAGGAACAGGGGTCGGAGACCCAGTACTTC; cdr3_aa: CASSEEQGSETQYF
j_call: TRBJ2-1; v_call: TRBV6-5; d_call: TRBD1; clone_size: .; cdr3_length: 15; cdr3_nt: TGTGCCAGCAGTGCCGGGACAGGGGGCGTCAATGAGCAGTTCTTC; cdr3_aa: CASSAGTGGVNEQFF
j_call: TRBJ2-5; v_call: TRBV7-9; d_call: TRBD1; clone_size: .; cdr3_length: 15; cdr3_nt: TGTGCCAGCAGCTTAGTAACAGGGGTACAAGAGACCCAGTACTTC; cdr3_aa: CASSLVTGVQETQYF
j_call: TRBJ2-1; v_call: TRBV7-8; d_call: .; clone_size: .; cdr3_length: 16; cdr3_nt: TGTGCCAGCAGCGCTAAGGGGGAAGGCGGCGGGAATGAGCAGTTCTTC; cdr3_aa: CASSAKGEGGGNEQFF
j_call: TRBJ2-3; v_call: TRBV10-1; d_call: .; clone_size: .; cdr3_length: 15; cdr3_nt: TGCGCCAGCAGTGACCGGGACTCAATCACAGATACGCAGTATTTT; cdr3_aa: CASSDRDSITDTQYF
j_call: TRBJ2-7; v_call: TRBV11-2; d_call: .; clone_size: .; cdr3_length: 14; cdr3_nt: TGTGCCAGCAGCAGCCTCTTTGGAGCGGAAGAGCAGTACTTC; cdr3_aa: CASSSLFGAEEQYF
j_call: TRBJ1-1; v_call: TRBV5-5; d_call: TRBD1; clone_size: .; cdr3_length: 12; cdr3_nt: TGTGCCAGCAGCGGGACAGACACTGAAGCTTTCTTT; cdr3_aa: CASSGTDTEAFF
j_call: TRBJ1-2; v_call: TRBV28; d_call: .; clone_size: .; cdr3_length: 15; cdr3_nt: TGTGCCAGCAGTCCGACCATAGGAGGGGCGCGCGGCTACACCTTC; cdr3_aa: CASSPTIGGARGYTF
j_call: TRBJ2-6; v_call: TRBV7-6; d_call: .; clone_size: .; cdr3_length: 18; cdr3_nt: TGTGCCAGCAGCTTGGGGCCGAAAGGATTCTCTGGGGCCAACGTCCTGACTTTC; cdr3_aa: CASSLGPKGFSGANVLTF
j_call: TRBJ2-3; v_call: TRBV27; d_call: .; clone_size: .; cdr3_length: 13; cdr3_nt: TGTGCCAGCAGTCTATACCCCAGGGATACGCAGTATTTT; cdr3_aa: CASSLYPRDTQYF
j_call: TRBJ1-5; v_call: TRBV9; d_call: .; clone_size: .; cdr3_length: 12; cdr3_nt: TGTGCCAGCAGCGTCAATTCGGGGCCCCAGCATTTT; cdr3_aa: CASSVNSGPQHF
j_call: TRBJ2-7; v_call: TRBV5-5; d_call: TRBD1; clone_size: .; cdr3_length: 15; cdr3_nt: TGTGCCAGCAGCTTTGGGGCAGGGGGTTCCTACGAGCAGTACTTC; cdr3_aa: CASSFGAGGSYEQYF
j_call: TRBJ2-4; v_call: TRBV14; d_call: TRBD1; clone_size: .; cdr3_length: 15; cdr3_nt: TGTGCCAGCAGCCAAGATCGGGGACAGGACTACATTCAGTACTTC; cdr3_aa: CASSQDRGQDYIQYF
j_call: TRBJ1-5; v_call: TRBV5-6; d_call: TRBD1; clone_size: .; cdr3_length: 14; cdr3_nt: TGTGCCAGCAGCCACCGGGACAGTAATCAGCCCCAGCATTTT; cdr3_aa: CASSHRDSNQPQHF
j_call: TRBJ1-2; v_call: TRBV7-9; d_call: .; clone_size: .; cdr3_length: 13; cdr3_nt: TGTGCCAGCAGCTTAGGGGCTAACTATGGCTACACCTTC; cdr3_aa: CASSLGANYGYTF
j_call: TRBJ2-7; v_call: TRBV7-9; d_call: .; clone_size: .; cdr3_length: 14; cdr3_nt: TGTGCCAGCAGCTTAGTAGTAAGCTCCTACGAGCAGTACTTC; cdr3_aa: CASSLVVSSYEQYF
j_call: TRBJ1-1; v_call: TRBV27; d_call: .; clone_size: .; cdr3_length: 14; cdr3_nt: TGTGCCAGCAGGTCGGGAGGCTCAATTCCTGAAGCTTTCTTT; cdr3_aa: CASRSGGSIPEAFF
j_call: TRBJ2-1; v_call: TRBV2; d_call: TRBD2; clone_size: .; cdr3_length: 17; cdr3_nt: TGTGCCAGCAACCCCGGGACTAGCGGGAGCTCCTACAATGAGCAGTTCTTC; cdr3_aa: CASNPGTSGSSYNEQFF
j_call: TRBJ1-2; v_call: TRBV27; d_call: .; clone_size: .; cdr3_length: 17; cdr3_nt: TGTGCCAGCAGTTCCCTAAACCGGGACCTGATTTCCTATGGCTACACCTTC; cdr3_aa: CASSSLNRDLISYGYTF
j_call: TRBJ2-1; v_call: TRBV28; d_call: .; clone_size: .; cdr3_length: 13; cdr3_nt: TGTGCCAGCTGGTTCACCCGGGGCGATGAGCAGTTCTTC; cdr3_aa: CASWFTRGDEQFF
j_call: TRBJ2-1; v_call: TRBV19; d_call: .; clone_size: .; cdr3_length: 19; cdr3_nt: TGTGCCAGTAGTATAGCCCCAGGGGTGGGTATTAGCTCCTACAATGAGCAGTTCTTC; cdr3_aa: CASSIAPGVGISSYNEQFF
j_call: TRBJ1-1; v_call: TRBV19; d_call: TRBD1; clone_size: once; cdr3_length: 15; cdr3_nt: TGTGCCAGTAGTGGGAGGGGGCAACGGGGCACTGAAGCTTTCTTT; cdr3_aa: CASSGRGQRGTEAFF
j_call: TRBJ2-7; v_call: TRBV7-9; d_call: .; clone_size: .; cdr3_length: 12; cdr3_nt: TGTGCCAGCAGCTCCACCATCTACGAGCAGTACTTC; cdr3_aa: CASSSTIYEQYF
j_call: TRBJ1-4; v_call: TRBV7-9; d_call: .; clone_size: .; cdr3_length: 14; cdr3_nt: TGTGCCAGCACCACAACGGGAATCAAAGAAAAACTGTTTTTT; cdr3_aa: CASTTTGIKEKLFF
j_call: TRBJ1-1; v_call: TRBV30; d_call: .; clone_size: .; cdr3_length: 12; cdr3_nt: TGTGCCTGGAGTAGAGATAACACTGAAGCTTTCTTT; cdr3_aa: CAWSRDNTEAFF
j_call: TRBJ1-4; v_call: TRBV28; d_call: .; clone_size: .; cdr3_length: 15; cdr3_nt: TGTGCCAGCAGTACTGGAGCACTAACTAATGAAAAACTGTTTTTT; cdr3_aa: CASSTGALTNEKLFF
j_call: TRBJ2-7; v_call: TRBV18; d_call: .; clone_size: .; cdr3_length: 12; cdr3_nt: TGTGCCAGTCACGGGAGCTCCTACGAGCAGTACTTC; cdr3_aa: CASHGSSYEQYF
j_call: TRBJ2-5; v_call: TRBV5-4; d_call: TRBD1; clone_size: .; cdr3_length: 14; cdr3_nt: TGTGCCAGCAGCCCAGACAGGGATTGGGAGACCCAGTACTTC; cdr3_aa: CASSPDRDWETQYF
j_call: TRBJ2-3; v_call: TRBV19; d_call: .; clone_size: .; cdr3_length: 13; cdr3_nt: TGTGCCAGTAGTATAGTGGGGTCAGATACGCAGTATTTT; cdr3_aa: CASSIVGSDTQYF